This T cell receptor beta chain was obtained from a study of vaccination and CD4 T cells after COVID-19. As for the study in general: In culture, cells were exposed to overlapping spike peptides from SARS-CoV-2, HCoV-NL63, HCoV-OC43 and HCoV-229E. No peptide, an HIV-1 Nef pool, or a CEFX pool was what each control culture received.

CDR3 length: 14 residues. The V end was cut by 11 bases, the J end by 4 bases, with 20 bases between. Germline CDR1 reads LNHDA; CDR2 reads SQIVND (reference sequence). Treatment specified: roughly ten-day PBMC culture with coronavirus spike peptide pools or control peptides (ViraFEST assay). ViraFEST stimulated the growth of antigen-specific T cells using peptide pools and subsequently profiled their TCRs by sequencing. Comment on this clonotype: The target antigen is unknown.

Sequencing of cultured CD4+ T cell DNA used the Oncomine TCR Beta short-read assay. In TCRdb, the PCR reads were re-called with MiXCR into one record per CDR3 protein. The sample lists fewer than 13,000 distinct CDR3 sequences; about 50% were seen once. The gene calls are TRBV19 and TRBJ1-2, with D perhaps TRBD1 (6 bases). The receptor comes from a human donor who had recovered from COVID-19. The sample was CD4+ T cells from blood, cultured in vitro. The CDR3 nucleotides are TGTGCCCCCAGCCCAGGGGCGCTTGGCTATGGCTACACCTTC. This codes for CAPSPGALGYGYTF. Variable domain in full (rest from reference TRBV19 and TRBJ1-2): DGGITQSPKYLFRKEGQNVTLSCEQNLNHDAMYWYRQDPGQGLRLIYYSQIVNDFQKGDIAEGYSVSREKKESFPLTVTSAQKNPTAFYLCAPSPGALGYGYTFGSGTRLTVV.